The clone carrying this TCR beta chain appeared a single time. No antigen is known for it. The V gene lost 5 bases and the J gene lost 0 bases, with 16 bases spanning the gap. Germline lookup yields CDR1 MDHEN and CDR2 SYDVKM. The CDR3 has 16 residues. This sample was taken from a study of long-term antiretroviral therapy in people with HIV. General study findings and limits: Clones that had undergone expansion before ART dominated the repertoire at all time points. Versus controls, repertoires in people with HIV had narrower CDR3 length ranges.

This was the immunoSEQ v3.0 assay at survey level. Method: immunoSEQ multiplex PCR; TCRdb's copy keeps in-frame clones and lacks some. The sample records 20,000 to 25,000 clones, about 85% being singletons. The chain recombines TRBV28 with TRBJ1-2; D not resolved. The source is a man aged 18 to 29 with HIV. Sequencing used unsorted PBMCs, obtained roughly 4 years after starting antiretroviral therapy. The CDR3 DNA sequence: TGTGCCAGCAGTACAGATTCGGACCCAGCTAACTATGGCTACACCTTC. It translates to CASSTDSDPANYGYTF.